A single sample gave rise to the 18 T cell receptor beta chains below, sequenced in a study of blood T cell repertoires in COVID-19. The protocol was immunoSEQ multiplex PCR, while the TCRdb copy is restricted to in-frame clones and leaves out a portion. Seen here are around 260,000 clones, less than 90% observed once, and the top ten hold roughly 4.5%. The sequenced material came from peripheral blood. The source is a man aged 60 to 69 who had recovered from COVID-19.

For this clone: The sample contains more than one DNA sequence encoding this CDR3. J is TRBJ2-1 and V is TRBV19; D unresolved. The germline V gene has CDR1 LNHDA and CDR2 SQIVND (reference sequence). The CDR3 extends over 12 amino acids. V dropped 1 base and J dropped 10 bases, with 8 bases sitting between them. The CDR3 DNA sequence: TGTGCCAGTAGTATAGGAGCGCGAGAGCAGTTCTTC. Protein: CASSIGAREQFF.

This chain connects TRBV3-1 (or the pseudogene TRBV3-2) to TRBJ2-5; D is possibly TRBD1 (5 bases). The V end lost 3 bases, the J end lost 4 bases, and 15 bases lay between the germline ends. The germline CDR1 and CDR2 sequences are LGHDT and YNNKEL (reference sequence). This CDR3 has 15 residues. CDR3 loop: CASSQDTGRSETQYF. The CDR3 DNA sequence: TGTGCCAGCAGCCAGGACACCGGTCGATCAGAGACCCAGTACTTC.

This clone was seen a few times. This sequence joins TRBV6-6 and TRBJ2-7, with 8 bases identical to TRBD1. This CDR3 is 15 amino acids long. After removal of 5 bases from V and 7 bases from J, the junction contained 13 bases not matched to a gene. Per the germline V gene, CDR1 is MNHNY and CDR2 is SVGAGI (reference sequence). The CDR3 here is CASSDLGQVILEQYF. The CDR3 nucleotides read TGTGCCAGCAGTGATCTGGGACAGGTAATTTTGGAGCAGTACTTC.

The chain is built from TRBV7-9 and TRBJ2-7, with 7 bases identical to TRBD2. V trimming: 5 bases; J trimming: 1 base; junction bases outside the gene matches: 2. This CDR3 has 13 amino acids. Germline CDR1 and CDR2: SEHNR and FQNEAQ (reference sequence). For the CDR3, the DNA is TGTGCCAGCAGCCCGGGGGGATCCTACGAGCAGTACTTC. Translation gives CASSPGGSYEQYF.

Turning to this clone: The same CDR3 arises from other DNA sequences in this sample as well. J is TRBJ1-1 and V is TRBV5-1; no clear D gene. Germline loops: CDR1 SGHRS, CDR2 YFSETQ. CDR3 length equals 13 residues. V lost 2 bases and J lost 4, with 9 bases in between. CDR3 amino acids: CASSLGGSTEAFF. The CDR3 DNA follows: TGCGCCAGCAGCTTAGGAGGGAGCACTGAAGCTTTCTTT. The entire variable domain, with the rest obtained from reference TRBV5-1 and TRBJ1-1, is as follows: KAGVTQTPRYLIKTRGQQVTLSCSPISGHRSVSWYQQTPGQGLQFLFEYFSETQRNKGNFPGRFSGRQFSNSRSEMNVSTLELGDSALYLCASSLGGSTEAFFGQGTRLTVV.

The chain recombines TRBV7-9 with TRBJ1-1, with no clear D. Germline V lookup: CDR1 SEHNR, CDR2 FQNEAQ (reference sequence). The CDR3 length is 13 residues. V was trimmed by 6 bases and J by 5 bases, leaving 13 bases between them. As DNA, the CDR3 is TGTGCCAGCAGTCGAGCCCCTGGTACTGAAGCTTTCTTT. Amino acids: CASSRAPGTEAFF.

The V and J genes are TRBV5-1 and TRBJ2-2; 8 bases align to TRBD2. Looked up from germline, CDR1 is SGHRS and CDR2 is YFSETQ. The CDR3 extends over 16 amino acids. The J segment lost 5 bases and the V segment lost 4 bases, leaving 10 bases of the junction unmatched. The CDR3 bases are TGCGCCAGCAGCCGTGAACTAGCGGCAGTTACCGGGGAGCTGTTTTTT. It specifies CASSRELAAVTGELFF. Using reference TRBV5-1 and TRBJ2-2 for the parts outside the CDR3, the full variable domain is KAGVTQTPRYLIKTRGQQVTLSCSPISGHRSVSWYQQTPGQGLQFLFEYFSETQRNKGNFPGRFSGRQFSNSRSEMNVSTLELGDSALYLCASSRELAAVTGELFFGEGSRLTVL.

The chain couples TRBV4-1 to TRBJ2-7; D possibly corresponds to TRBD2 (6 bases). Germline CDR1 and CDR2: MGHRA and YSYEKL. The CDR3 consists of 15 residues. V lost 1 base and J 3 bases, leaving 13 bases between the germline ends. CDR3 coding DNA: TGCGCCAGCAGCCAAGCTTTTCCTAGCGACTACGAGCAGTACTTC. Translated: CASSQAFPSDYEQYF.

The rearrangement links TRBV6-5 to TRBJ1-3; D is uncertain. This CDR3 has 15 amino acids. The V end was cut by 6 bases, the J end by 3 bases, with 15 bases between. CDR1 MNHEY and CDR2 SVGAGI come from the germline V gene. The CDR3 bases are TGTGCCAGCAGCCTAGCCGGCAGCCTTGGAAACACCATATATTTT. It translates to CASSLAGSLGNTIYF.

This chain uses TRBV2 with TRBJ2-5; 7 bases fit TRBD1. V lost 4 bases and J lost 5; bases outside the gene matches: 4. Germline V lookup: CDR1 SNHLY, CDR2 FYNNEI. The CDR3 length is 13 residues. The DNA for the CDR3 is TGTGCCAGCAGTGGCAGGGGGACGGAGACCCAGTACTTC. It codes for CASSGRGTETQYF.

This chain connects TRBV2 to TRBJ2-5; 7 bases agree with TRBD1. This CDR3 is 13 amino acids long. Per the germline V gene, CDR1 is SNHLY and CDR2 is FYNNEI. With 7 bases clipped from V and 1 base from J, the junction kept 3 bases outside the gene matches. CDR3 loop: CASKRDSQETQYF. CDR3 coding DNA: TGTGCCAGCAAACGGGACAGCCAAGAGACCCAGTACTTC. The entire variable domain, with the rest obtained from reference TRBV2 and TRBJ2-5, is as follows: EPEVTQTPSHQVTQMGQEVILRCVPISNHLYFYWYRQILGQKVEFLVSFYNNEISEKSEIFDDQFSVERPDGSNFTLKIRSTKLEDSAMYFCASKRDSQETQYFGPGTRLLVL.

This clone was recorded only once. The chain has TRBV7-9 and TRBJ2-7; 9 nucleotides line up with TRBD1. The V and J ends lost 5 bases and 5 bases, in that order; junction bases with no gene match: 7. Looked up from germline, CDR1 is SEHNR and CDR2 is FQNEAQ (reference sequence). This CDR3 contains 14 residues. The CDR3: CASSRGQGWNEQYF. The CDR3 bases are TGTGCCAGCAGCCGCGGACAGGGGTGGAACGAGCAGTACTTC.

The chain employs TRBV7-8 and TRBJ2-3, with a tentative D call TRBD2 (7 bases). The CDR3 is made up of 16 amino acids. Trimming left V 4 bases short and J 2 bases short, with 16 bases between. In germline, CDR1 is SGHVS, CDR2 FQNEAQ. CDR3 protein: CASSSLGGGYTDTQYF. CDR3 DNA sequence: TGTGCCAGCAGCTCCTTGGGCGGGGGCTACACAGATACGCAGTATTTT. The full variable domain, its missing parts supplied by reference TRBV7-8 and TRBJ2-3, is GAGVSQSPRYKVAKRGQDVALRCDPISGHVSLFWYQQALGQGPEFLTYFQNEAQLDKSGLPSDRFFAERPEGSVSTLKIQRTQQEDSAVYLCASSSLGGGYTDTQYFGPGTRLTVL.

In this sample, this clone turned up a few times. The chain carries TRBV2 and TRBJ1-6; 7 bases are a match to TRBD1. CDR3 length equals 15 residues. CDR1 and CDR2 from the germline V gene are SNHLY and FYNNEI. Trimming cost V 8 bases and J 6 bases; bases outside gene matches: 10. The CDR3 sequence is CASSYKQGSNSPLHF. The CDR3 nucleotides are TGTGCCAGCTCGTACAAACAGGGGAGTAATTCACCCCTCCACTTT.

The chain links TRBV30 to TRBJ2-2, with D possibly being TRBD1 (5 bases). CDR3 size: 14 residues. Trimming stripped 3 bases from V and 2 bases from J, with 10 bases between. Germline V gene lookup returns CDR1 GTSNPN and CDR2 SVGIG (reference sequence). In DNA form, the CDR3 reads TGTGCCTGGAGCAAGGGGTCTAACACCGGGGAGCTGTTTTTT. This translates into CAWSKGSNTGELFF.

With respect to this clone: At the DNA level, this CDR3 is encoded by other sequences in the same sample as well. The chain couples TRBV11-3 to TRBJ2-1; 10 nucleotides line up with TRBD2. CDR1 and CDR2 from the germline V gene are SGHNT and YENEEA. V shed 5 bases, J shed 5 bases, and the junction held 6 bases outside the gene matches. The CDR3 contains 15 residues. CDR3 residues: CASSLSGRADNEQFF. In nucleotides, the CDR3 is TGTGCCAGCAGCCTGAGCGGGAGGGCCGACAATGAGCAGTTCTTC.

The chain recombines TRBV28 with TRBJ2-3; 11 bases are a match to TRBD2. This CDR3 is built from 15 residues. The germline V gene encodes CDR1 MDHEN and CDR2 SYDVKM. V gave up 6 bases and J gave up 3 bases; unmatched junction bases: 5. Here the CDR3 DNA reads TGTGCCAGCAGCGTAGCGGGGGGGCCTACAGATACGCAGTATTTT. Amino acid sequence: CASSVAGGPTDTQYF.

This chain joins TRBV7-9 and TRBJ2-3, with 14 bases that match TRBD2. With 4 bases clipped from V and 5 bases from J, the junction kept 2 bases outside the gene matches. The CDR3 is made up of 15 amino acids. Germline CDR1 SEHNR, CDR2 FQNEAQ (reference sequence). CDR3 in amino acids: CASSWTSGGIDTQYF. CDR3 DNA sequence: TGTGCCAGCAGCTGGACTAGCGGGGGGATAGATACGCAGTATTTT.